Presented here are 24 T cell receptor beta chains from one specimen sequenced in a study of T cell responses to AZD1222 COVID-19 vaccine. Only in-frame clones appear in the TCRdb table, and some are missing; sequencing was by immunoSEQ multiplex PCR. The sample has about 100,000 clones, roughly 86% seen once; the top ten hold about 1.4%. The sequencing used peripheral blood, collected on day 0 of AZD1222 vaccination. The receptor set was obtained from an adult in good health.

The chain carries TRBV5-5 and TRBJ2-3; 10 positions match TRBD1. The length of the CDR3 is 15 residues. J was trimmed by 6 bases and V by 2 bases; bases with no gene match: 6. Germline loops: CDR1 SGHKS, CDR2 YYEKEE (reference sequence). In DNA form, the CDR3 reads TGTGCCAGCAGCTTCACGGGACAGGGGCACGATACGCAGTATTTT. Amino acids: CASSFTGQGHDTQYF.

The V call is TRBV28, the J call TRBJ2-1, with TRBD2 matching 8 bases. This CDR3 contains 15 residues. The ends lost 8 bases at V and 15 bases at J; junction bases unmatched: 21. Germline values: CDR1 MDHEN, CDR2 SYDVKM. DNA of the CDR3: TGTGCCAGCCGTCCGGCACTAGCGGCAACCCCCCTCGGGTTCTTC. It encodes CASRPALAATPLGFF.

This clone was seen once. The chain recombines TRBV28 with TRBJ2-5; 9 nucleotides match TRBD1. This CDR3 has 15 amino acids. Germline V gives CDR1 MDHEN, CDR2 SYDVKM. V lost 5 bases to trimming and J lost 4 bases; unmatched junction nucleotides: 8. CDR3 nucleotide sequence: TGTGCCAGCAGTCCACCAACAGGGGGCGCAGAGACCCAGTACTTC. It yields the protein CASSPPTGGAETQYF. Together with reference TRBV28 and TRBJ2-5, the CDR3 gives the full variable domain: DVKVTQSSRYLVKRTGEKVFLECVQDMDHENMFWYRQDPGLGLRLIYFSYDVKMKEKGDIPEGYSVSREKKERFSLILESASTNQTSMYLCASSPPTGGAETQYFGPGTRLLVL.

CDR3 in amino acids: CASSELFVPRDQPQHF. The DNA of the CDR3 is TGTGCCAGCAGTGAACTCTTCGTCCCGCGAGATCAGCCCCAGCATTTT. The chain joins TRBV6-1 to TRBJ1-5; D is uncertain. V lost 2 bases and J lost 5, with 16 bases in between. This CDR3 is built from 16 residues. Germline V gene lookup returns CDR1 MNHNS and CDR2 SASEGT.

This chain links TRBV5-1 with TRBJ1-3; TRBD1 matches at 7 bases. Germline-derived CDR1 and CDR2 are SGHRS and YFSETQ. CDR3 length: 13 amino acids. Unmatched junction bases numbered 4, after V lost 4 bases and J lost 6 bases. CDR3: CASSRTGINTIYF. The CDR3 DNA is TGCGCCAGCAGCCGGACAGGCATAAACACCATATATTTT.

This chain links TRBV11-2 with TRBJ2-7; 9 bases match TRBD1. V lost 1 base to trimming and J lost 3 bases; unmatched junction nucleotides: 10. The CDR3 is 17 amino acids. CDR1 and CDR2 (germline): SGHAT, FQNNGV. CDR3 nucleotides: TGTGCCAGCAGCTTAGTCTCCCGGGACAGGGAGTTCTACGAGCAGTACTTC. This sequence encodes CASSLVSRDREFYEQYF.

V is TRBV19 and J is TRBJ2-7, with TRBD1 identical over 9 bases. Germline V CDR1 and CDR2: LNHDA, SQIVND (reference sequence). V was pared by 9 bases and J by 5 bases, with 8 bases of the junction left unmatched. This CDR3 spans 13 amino acids. The CDR3 is CASRGDRVNEQYF. CDR3 nucleotide sequence: TGTGCCAGCAGAGGGGACAGGGTGAACGAGCAGTACTTC.

The chain couples TRBV6-5 to TRBJ2-1; TRBD1 matches 10 bases. Germline lookup yields CDR1 MNHEY and CDR2 SVGAGI. After removal of 6 bases from V and 7 bases from J, the junction contained 3 bases not matched to a gene. This CDR3 is 13 amino acids long. The CDR3 DNA sequence: TGTGCCAGCAGGACAGGGGGCTGGAATGAGCAGTTCTTC. It translates to CASRTGGWNEQFF.

This clone showed up just once. V usage is TRBV5-1 and J usage is TRBJ2-1, with D unclear. V dropped 1 base and J dropped 0 bases, with 8 bases sitting between them. This CDR3 spans 15 amino acids. Germline CDR1 and CDR2: SGHRS and YFSETQ. As DNA, the CDR3 is TGCGCCAGCAGCTTGAACTTAGCCTCCTACAATGAGCAGTTCTTC. Its protein is CASSLNLASYNEQFF.

The V gene is TRBV9, the J gene TRBJ2-1; D is unclear. CDR1 SGDLS and CDR2 YYNGEE come from the germline V gene. With 0 bases removed from V and 5 bases from J, the gap between germline ends came to 9 bases. The CDR3 contains 14 residues. CDR3 sequence reads: CASSVEGRDNEQFF. CDR3 nucleotides: TGTGCCAGCAGCGTAGAGGGCAGAGACAATGAGCAGTTCTTC.

The rearrangement links TRBV9 to TRBJ2-2; D is unclear. The V gene lost 0 bases and the J gene lost 0 bases, with 9 bases spanning the gap. The CDR3 loop spans 16 amino acids. Germline assignment: CDR1 SGDLS and CDR2 YYNGEE. CDR3 protein: CASSVDGGANTGELFF. DNA of the CDR3: TGTGCCAGCAGCGTAGATGGCGGAGCGAACACCGGGGAGCTGTTTTTT.

The chain links TRBV23-1 to TRBJ1-4, with 11 bases lining up with TRBD1. TRBV23-1 qualifies as an ORF whose function is uncertain. The CDR3 consists of 17 residues. J was trimmed by 6 bases and V by 7 bases; bases with no gene match: 13. This CDR3 is CASTSDRGQHYHEKLFF. The DNA for the CDR3 is TGCGCCAGCACCTCGGACAGGGGGCAACATTATCATGAAAAACTGTTTTTT.

J is TRBJ2-7 and V is TRBV4-2; D assignment may be TRBD1 or TRBD2 (6 bases each). From germline, CDR1 is LGHNA and CDR2 YNFKEQ. The CDR3 consists of 13 residues. The V end was cut by 4 bases, the J end by 5 bases, with 12 bases between. For the CDR3, the DNA is TGTGCCAGCAGCCTAGGGGGGCCAAACGAGCAGTACTTC. As protein: CASSLGGPNEQYF.

The V call is TRBV7-3, the J call TRBJ2-3, with D unclear. The CDR3 totals 12 residues. Per germline, CDR1 SGHTA and CDR2 FQGTGA. The V and J ends lost 5 bases and 4 bases respectively, with 7 bases between them. The CDR3 is CASSTDPDTQYF. CDR3 sequence (DNA): TGTGCCAGCAGCACAGACCCAGATACGCAGTATTTT.

V and J are TRBV7-2 and TRBJ2-7, with a tentative D call TRBD2 (6 bases). Germline CDR1 reads SGHTA; CDR2 reads FQGNSA. V was pared by 5 bases and J by 2 bases, with 10 bases between. The CDR3 spans 13 residues. CDR3 loop: CASSPAGPYEQYF. CDR3 sequence (DNA): TGTGCCAGCAGCCCCGCGGGACCCTACGAGCAGTACTTC.

The chain uses TRBV12-3 or TRBV12-4 and TRBJ2-1, with D perhaps matching TRBD2 (6 bases). The CDR3 loop spans 13 amino acids. The V end lost 8 bases, the J end lost 2 bases, and 10 bases lay between the germline ends. The CDR3 DNA is TGTGCCAGCGGGAGGAAACCCTACAATGAGCAGTTCTTC. Its translation is CASGRKPYNEQFF.

In its sample, this clone was seen once. This chain joins TRBV19 and TRBJ1-2; D possibly corresponds to TRBD1 (6 bases). Trimming shortened V by 4 bases and J by 8 bases, and 20 bases separated the two germline ends. The germline V gene has CDR1 LNHDA and CDR2 SQIVND (reference sequence). CDR3 length: 15 residues. In DNA, the CDR3 is TGTGCCAGTAGTACGGGATCAGGGACATCTGGCGGCTACACCTTC. Protein product: CASSTGSGTSGGYTF. The full variable domain, its missing parts supplied by reference TRBV19 and TRBJ1-2, is DGGITQSPKYLFRKEGQNVTLSCEQNLNHDAMYWYRQDPGQGLRLIYYSQIVNDFQKGDIAEGYSVSREKKESFPLTVTSAQKNPTAFYLCASSTGSGTSGGYTFGSGTRLTVV.

The sample holds one count of this clone. V gene TRBV2 combines with J gene TRBJ2-3; 7 nucleotides align to TRBD2. The junction had 13 bases not matched to a gene; V was cut back by 4 bases and J by 0 bases. The CDR3 is made up of 18 amino acids. CDR1 is SNHLY and CDR2 is FYNNEI in the germline V gene. The CDR3 DNA reads as TGTGCCAGCAGTGCTCTACGTGAACGGGAGGTTAGCACAGATACGCAGTATTTT. It is translated as CASSALREREVSTDTQYF. The complete variable domain, with remaining parts taken from reference TRBV2 and TRBJ2-3, reads EPEVTQTPSHQVTQMGQEVILRCVPISNHLYFYWYRQILGQKVEFLVSFYNNEISEKSEIFDDQFSVERPDGSNFTLKIRSTKLEDSAMYFCASSALREREVSTDTQYFGPGTRLTVL.

The chain has TRBV28 and TRBJ1-5; 7 bases are shared with TRBD1. CDR1 MDHEN and CDR2 SYDVKM come from the germline V gene. The V and J ends lost 3 bases and 0 bases, in that order; junction bases with no gene match: 2. The CDR3 is made up of 15 amino acids. The CDR3 region has the DNA TGTGCCAGCAGTTTGGGGACAGTTAGCAATCAGCCCCAGCATTTT. Translating it yields CASSLGTVSNQPQHF.

The sample holds a few counts of this clone. The chain joins TRBV30 to TRBJ1-1, with D unresolved. CDR1 and CDR2 from the germline V gene are GTSNPN and SVGIG (reference sequence). The CDR3 contains 13 residues. With 0 bases removed from V and 0 bases from J, the gap between germline ends came to 5 bases. The CDR3 sequence: CAWSVRVNTEAFF. CDR3 coding DNA: TGTGCCTGGAGTGTACGGGTGAACACTGAAGCTTTCTTT.

This clone showed up just a few times. The genes are TRBV5-5 and TRBJ1-5, with TRBD1 matching 7 bases. The CDR3 runs to 15 residues. Trimming at V came to 4 bases and at J to 0 bases, leaving 4 bases not matched to a gene. Germline CDR1 and CDR2: SGHKS and YYEKEE (reference sequence). CDR3 sequence: CASSQTGNSNQPQHF. The CDR3 region has the DNA TGTGCCAGCAGCCAGACAGGGAATAGCAATCAGCCCCAGCATTTT.

The chain is built from TRBV27 and TRBJ1-1; tentatively, D is TRBD1 (5 bases). Germline loops: CDR1 MNHEY, CDR2 SMNVEV (reference sequence). The CDR3 is 14 residues long. V was clipped by 7 bases and J by 7 bases, with 19 bases between them. The DNA for the CDR3 is TGTGCCAGCAAGGTTGGGGCCCCGAAAGATGAAGCTTTCTTT. This translates into CASKVGAPKDEAFF.

The rearrangement links TRBV3-1 (or the pseudogene TRBV3-2) to TRBJ1-5, with D maybe TRBD1 (6 bases). The CDR3 extends over 14 amino acids. Trimming cost V 8 bases and J 4 bases, with 15 bases left between them. Germline V gene data show CDR1 as LGHDT and CDR2 as YNNKEL (reference sequence). DNA for the CDR3: TGTGCCAGCGCTAGGGGGTACGTGAATCAGCCCCAGCATTTT. Its translation: CASARGYVNQPQHF.

The V call is TRBV29-1, the J call TRBJ2-1; the match to TRBD2 covers 9 bases. V shed 4 bases and J 8 bases; nucleotides not matched to a gene: 3. The CDR3 totals 12 residues. Germline values: CDR1 SQVTM, CDR2 ANQGSEA. CDR3 in DNA: TGCAGCGTTGCGAGCGGGAGGTATGAGCAGTTCTTC. It is translated as CSVASGRYEQFF.